The clone carrying this TCR beta chain has only a few counts. Healthy Caucasians provided all donations. TCRdb itself ran the 5' RACE reads through MiXCR, one entry per CDR3 protein. The sample contains about 520,000 distinct CDR3 sequences, around 20% of which appear only once. This sample is drawn from a study of identical twins. CDR1 and CDR2 (germline): SGHAT, FQNNGV. Trimming removed 6 bases at V and 9 bases at J, with 18 bases between. The CDR3 extends over 14 amino acids. The data were also submitted as part of a second study, on T cells expressing NK-cell markers.

The specimen was CD4+ T cells sorted from blood. The chain joins TRBV11-2 to TRBJ2-1; weak D call: TRBD2 (7 bases). The TCR originated in a woman between 18 and 30 years old in good health. CDR3 residues: CASRQGRTSGEQFF. In nucleotides, the CDR3 is TGTGCCAGCAGGCAGGGGAGGACTAGTGGTGAGCAGTTCTTC.